Following are 10 T cell receptor beta chains from one sample sequenced in a study of OX40 agonist ivuxolimab in advanced cancers. The assay was immunoSEQ multiplex PCR, and TCRdb's table has in-frame clones only and misses some. The sample lists 100,000 to 150,000 clones; about 93% were seen once. This sample comprised CD4+ or CD8+ T cells sorted from blood, obtained in a trial of the OX40 agonist ivuxolimab. All receptors come from an adult with an advanced solid tumor such as melanoma, head and neck, liver or kidney cancer.

The chain links TRBV6-1 to TRBJ1-1; TRBD1 matches 9 bases. The germline V gene has CDR1 MNHNS and CDR2 SASEGT. This CDR3 contains 15 residues. J gave up 4 bases and V 5 bases, and 8 bases lay outside the gene matches. The CDR3 sequence: CASSNGQGQSTEAFF. Here the CDR3 DNA reads TGTGCCAGCAGTAATGGACAGGGGCAAAGCACTGAAGCTTTCTTT.

The chain combines TRBV28 with TRBJ1-4, with D possibly TRBD1 on 6 matching bases. Trimming left V 5 bases short and J 2 bases short, with 9 bases between. The length of the CDR3 is 14 residues. Germline CDR1 is MDHEN and CDR2 is SYDVKM. The CDR3 DNA reads TGTGCCAGCAGTAGACAGGTGACTAATGAAAAACTGTTTTTT. This codes for CASSRQVTNEKLFF.

The V and J genes are TRBV6-1 and TRBJ1-2; 10 bases agree with TRBD1. Per the germline V gene, CDR1 is MNHNS and CDR2 is SASEGT. J gave up 2 bases and V 7 bases, and 4 bases lay outside the gene matches. The CDR3 extends over 14 amino acids. The CDR3 is CASTRDRGNYGYTF. For the CDR3, the DNA is TGTGCCAGCACCCGGGACAGGGGCAACTATGGCTACACCTTC.

The chain employs TRBV4-3 and TRBJ2-1, with D unresolved. Germline CDR1 and CDR2: LGHNA and YSLEER. The CDR3 spans 14 residues. Trimming left V 0 bases short and J 4 bases short, with 7 bases between. The CDR3 spells CASSQDTDYNEQFF. The CDR3 DNA follows: TGCGCCAGCAGCCAAGATACGGATTACAATGAGCAGTTCTTC.

CDR3 nucleotide sequence: TGTGCCAGCAGCCCGTCGGGACTAGTTAACACAGATACGCAGTATTTT. Amino acids: CASSPSGLVNTDTQYF. The chain recombines TRBV7-7 with TRBJ2-3; 8 nucleotides match TRBD2. Germline trimming cut 5 bases from V and 2 bases from J; bases unmatched to any gene: 9. The CDR3 loop spans 16 amino acids. The germline CDR1 and CDR2 sequences are SSHAT and FNYEAQ (reference sequence).

The V and J genes are TRBV7-3 and TRBJ2-1; D unresolved. The CDR3 is 15 amino acids. The V gene's germline CDR1 is SGHTA and CDR2 FQGTGA. V lost 1 base and J lost 1, with 8 bases in between. This chain's CDR3 is CASSLSRASYNEQFF. The CDR3 nucleotides are TGTGCCAGCAGCTTAAGTAGGGCGTCCTACAATGAGCAGTTCTTC. The full variable domain, its missing parts supplied by reference TRBV7-3 and TRBJ2-1, is GAGVSQTPSNKVTEKGKYVELRCDPISGHTALYWYRQSLGQGPEFLIYFQGTGAADDSGLPNDRFFAVRPEGSVSTLKIQRTERGDSAVYLCASSLSRASYNEQFFGPGTRLTVL.

This chain uses TRBV18 with TRBJ2-1; 10 nucleotides match TRBD2. This CDR3 spans 16 amino acids. Germline V gene sequence: CDR1 KGHSH, CDR2 LQKENI. Unmatched junction bases numbered 7, after V lost 5 bases and J lost 3 bases. CDR3 DNA: TGTGCCAGCTCAAAAACCGGACTAGCGGACTACAATGAGCAGTTCTTC. As protein: CASSKTGLADYNEQFF.

V is TRBV19 and J is TRBJ2-1, with no clear D. Per the germline V gene, CDR1 is LNHDA and CDR2 is SQIVND (reference sequence). CDR3 size: 14 residues. The V end was cut by 4 bases, the J end by 7 bases, with 14 bases between. The chain's CDR3 is CASSKGPFGNEQFF. The CDR3 region has the DNA TGTGCCAGTAGTAAAGGACCTTTTGGAAATGAGCAGTTCTTC.

V gene TRBV19 combines with J gene TRBJ1-4; D not certain. The germline V gene has CDR1 LNHDA and CDR2 SQIVND (reference sequence). The CDR3 extends over 15 amino acids. Trimming pared 5 bases from V and 8 bases from J, leaving 18 bases between. CDR3 in DNA: TGTGCCAGTAGTCCCCCGGGAGGAGTACAAGAAAAACTGTTTTTT. Translated: CASSPPGGVQEKLFF.

The chain carries TRBV28 and TRBJ2-5; D is unresolved. Per germline, CDR1 MDHEN and CDR2 SYDVKM. Trimming took 6 bases from V and 3 from J, leaving 11 bases between them. The CDR3 has 13 amino acids. The CDR3 sequence is CASRESEEETQYF. DNA of the CDR3: TGTGCCAGCAGGGAGTCAGAGGAAGAGACCCAGTACTTC.